What follows describes a single T cell receptor (beta chain). Its antigen is unknown. The sample comes from a study of T cell repertoires in cytomegalovirus infection. TCRdb redid the calling of the reads with MiXCR, one entry per CDR3 protein. Seen here are some 920,000 distinct CDR3 sequences, about 33% observed once, and the top ten hold around an eighth. The V end was cut by 2 bases, the J end by 7 bases, with 12 bases between. The CDR3 sequence is 14 residues long. The TCR comes from a human donor in good health (CMV status not recorded). Some clones in this sample may be carry-over from other donors' samples. This sample comprised cultured CD8+ T cells from PBMCs, obtained from culture after CMV antigen stimulation. The chain joins TRBV12-3 or TRBV12-4 to TRBJ2-1, with D perhaps assigned TRBD1 or TRBD2 (6 bases each). CDR3 loop: CASSLLGGWNEQFF. The CDR3 region has the DNA TGTGCCAGCAGTTTACTGGGGGGCTGGAATGAGCAGTTCTTC.